This T cell receptor (beta chain) originates from a study of blood T cell repertoires in COVID-19. TCRdb's copy holds only in-frame clones and misses some; the assay was immunoSEQ multiplex PCR. The repertoire holds over 35,000 clones, with over 75% as singletons. The CDR3 sequence is 15 residues long. The ends were cut back, 2 bases at V and 0 bases at J, with 10 bases in the middle. From germline, CDR1 is MNHEY and CDR2 SVGEGT. The sequencing sample was made of peripheral blood. The V call is TRBV6-2 or TRBV6-3, the J call TRBJ1-1; no clear D. This clonotype was obtained from a man between 45 and 60 years old with acute or convalescent COVID-19. CDR3 sequence (DNA): TGTGCCAGCAGTTACCAGTCCATTATGAACACTGAAGCTTTCTTT. It encodes CASSYQSIMNTEAFF.